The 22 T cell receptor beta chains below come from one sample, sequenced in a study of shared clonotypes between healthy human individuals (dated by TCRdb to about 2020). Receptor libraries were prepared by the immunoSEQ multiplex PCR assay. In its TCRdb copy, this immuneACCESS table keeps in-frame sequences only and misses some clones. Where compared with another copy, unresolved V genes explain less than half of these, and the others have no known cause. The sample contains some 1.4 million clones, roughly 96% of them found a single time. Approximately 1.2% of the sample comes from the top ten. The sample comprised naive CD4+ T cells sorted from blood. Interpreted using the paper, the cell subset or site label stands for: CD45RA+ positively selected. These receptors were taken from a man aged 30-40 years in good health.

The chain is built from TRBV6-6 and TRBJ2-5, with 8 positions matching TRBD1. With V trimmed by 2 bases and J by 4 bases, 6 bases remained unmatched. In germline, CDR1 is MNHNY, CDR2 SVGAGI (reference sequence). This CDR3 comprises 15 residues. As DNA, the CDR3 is TGTGCCAGCAGTTACCCGGGACAGGTCATAGAGACCCAGTACTTC. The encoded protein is CASSYPGQVIETQYF.

The CDR3 sequence: CASSSTGRSYNEQFF. The CDR3, as DNA: TGCGCCAGCAGCTCAACCGGGAGGTCCTACAATGAGCAGTTCTTC. The chain uses TRBV4-3 and TRBJ2-1; TRBD2 agrees at 7 bases. The CDR3 has 15 amino acids. In germline, CDR1 is LGHNA, CDR2 YSLEER. The V segment lost 5 bases and the J segment 1 base; nucleotides outside the gene matches: 5.

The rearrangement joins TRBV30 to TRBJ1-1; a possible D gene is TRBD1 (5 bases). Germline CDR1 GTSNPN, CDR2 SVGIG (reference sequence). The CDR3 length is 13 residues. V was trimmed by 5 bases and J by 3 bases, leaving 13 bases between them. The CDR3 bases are TGTGCCTGGTCGAAGGGGACTGACACTGAAGCTTTCTTT. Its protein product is CAWSKGTDTEAFF.

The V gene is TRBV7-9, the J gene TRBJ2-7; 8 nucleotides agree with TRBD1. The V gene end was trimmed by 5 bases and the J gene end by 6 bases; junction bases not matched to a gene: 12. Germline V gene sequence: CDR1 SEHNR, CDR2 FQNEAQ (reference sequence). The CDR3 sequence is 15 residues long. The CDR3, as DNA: TGTGCCAGCAGCCAGACAGGGGCGCCCTGGGGCGAGCAGTACTTC. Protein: CASSQTGAPWGEQYF.

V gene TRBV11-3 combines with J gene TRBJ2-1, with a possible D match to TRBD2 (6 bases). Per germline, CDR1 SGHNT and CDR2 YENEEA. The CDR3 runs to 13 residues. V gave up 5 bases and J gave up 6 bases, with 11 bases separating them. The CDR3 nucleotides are TGTGCCAGCAGCCTCGGGACTCGCAATGAGCAGTTCTTC. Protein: CASSLGTRNEQFF.

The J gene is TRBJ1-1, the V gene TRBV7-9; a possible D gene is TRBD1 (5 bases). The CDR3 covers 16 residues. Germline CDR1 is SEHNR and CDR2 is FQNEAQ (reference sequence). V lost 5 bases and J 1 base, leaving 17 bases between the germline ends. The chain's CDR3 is CASSPLGALGNTEAFF. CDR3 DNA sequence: TGTGCCAGCAGCCCCCTAGGGGCACTAGGGAACACTGAAGCTTTCTTT.

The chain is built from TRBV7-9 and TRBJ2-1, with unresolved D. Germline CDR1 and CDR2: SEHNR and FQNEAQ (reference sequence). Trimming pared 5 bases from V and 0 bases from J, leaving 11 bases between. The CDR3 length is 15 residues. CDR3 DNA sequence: TGTGCCAGCAGCCCTCGTCAAAGCTCCTACAATGAGCAGTTCTTC. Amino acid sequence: CASSPRQSSYNEQFF.

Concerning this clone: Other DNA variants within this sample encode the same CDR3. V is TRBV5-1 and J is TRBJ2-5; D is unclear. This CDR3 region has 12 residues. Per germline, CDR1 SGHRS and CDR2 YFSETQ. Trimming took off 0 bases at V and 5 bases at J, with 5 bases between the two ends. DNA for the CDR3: TGCGCCAGCAGCTTGGATCTGGAGACCCAGTACTTC. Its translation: CASSLDLETQYF.

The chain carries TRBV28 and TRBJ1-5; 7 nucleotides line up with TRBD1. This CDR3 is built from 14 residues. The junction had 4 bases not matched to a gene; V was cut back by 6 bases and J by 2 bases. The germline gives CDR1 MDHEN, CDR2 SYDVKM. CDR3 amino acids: CASRKGAGNQPQHF. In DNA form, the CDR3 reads TGTGCCAGCAGGAAGGGGGCTGGCAATCAGCCCCAGCATTTT.

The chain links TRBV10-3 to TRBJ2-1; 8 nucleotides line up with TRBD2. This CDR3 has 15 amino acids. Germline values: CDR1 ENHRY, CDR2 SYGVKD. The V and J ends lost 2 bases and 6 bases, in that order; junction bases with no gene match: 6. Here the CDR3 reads CAISEPAGVGNEQFF. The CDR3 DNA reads TGTGCCATCAGTGAGCCAGCGGGAGTTGGCAATGAGCAGTTCTTC.

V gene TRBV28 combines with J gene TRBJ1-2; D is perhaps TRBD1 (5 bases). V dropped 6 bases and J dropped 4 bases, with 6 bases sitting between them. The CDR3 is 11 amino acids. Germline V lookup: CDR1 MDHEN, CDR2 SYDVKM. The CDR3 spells CASSDSYGYTF. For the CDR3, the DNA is TGTGCCAGCAGCGACAGCTATGGCTACACCTTC.

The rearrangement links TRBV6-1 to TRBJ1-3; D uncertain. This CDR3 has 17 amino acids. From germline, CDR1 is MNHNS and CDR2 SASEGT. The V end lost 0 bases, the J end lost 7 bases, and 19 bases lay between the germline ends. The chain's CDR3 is CASSEARRGQSRNTIYF. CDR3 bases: TGTGCCAGCAGTGAAGCGCGGCGCGGGCAGAGTAGGAACACCATATATTTT.

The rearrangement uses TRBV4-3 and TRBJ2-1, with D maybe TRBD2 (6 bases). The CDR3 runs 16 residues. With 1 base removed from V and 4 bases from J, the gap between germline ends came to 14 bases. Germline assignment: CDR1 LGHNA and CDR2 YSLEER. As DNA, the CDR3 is TGCGCCAGCAGCCAAGGACACGGGAGTGGTTACAATGAGCAGTTCTTC. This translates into CASSQGHGSGYNEQFF.

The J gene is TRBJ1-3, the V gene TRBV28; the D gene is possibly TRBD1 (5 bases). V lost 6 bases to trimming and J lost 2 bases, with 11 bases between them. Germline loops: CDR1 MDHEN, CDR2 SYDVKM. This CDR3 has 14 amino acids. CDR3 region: CASRAPGPGNTIYF. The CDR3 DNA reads TGTGCCAGCAGAGCACCAGGGCCTGGAAACACCATATATTTT.

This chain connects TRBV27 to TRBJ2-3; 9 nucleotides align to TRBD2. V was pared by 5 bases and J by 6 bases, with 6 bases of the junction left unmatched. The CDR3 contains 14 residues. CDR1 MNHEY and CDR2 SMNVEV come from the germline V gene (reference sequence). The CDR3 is CASSTSGRRDTQYF. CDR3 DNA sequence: TGTGCCAGCAGTACGAGCGGGAGGCGGGATACGCAGTATTTT.

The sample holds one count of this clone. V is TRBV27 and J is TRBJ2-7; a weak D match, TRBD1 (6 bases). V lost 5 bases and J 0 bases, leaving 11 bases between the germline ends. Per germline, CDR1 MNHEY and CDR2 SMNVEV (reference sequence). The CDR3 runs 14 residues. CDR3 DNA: TGTGCCAGCAGTCCCTACAGGGACTCCTACGAGCAGTACTTC. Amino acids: CASSPYRDSYEQYF.

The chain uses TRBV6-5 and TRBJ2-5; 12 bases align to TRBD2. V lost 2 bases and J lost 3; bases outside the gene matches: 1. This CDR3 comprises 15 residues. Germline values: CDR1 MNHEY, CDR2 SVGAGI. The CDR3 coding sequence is TGTGCCAGCAGTTACCGGACTAGCGGGGAAGAGACCCAGTACTTC. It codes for CASSYRTSGEETQYF.

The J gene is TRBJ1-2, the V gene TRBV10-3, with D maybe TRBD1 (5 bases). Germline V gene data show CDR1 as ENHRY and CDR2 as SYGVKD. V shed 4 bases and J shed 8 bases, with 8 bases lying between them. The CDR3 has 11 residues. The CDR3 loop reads CAISGGGGYTF. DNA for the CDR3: TGTGCCATCAGTGGGGGCGGGGGCTACACCTTC.

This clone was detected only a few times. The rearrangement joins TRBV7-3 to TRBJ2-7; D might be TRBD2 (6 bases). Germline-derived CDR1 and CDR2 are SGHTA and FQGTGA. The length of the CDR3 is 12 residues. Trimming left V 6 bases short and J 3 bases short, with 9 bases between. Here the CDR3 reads CASRFSGYEQYF. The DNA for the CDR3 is TGTGCCAGCAGGTTTAGCGGCTACGAGCAGTACTTC.

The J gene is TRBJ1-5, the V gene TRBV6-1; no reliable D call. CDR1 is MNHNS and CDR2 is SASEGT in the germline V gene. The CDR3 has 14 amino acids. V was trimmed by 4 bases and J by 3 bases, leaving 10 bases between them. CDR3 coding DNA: TGTGCCAGCAGTGCGCCAGGTTTCAATCAGCCCCAGCATTTT. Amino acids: CASSAPGFNQPQHF.

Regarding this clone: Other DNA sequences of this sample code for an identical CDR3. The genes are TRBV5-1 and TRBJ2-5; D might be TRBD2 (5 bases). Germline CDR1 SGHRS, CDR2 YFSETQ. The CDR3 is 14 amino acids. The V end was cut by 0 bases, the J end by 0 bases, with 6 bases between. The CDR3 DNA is TGCGCCAGCAGCTTGGACGGGAACCAAGAGACCCAGTACTTC. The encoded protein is CASSLDGNQETQYF.

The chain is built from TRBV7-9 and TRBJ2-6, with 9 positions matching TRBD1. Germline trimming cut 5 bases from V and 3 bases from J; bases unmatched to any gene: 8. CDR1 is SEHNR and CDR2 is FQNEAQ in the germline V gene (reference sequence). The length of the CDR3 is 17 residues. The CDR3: CASSIGQGWSGANVLTF. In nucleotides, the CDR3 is TGTGCCAGCAGCATAGGACAGGGGTGGAGTGGGGCCAACGTCCTGACTTTC.